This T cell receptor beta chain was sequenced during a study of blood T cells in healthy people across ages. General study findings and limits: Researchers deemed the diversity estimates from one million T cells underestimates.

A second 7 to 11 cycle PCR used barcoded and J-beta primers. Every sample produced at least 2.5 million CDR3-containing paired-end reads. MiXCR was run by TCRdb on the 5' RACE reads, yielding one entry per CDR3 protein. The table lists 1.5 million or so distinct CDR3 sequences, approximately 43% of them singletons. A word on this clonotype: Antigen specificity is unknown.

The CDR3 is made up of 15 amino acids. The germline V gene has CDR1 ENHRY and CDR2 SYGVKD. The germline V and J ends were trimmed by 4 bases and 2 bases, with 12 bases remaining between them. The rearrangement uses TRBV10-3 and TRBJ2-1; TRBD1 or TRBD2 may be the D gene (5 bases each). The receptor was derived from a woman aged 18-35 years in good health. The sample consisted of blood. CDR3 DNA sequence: TGTGCCATCAGTGTCGGGACGGGAACCTACAATGAGCAGTTCTTC. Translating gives CAISVGTGTYNEQFF.